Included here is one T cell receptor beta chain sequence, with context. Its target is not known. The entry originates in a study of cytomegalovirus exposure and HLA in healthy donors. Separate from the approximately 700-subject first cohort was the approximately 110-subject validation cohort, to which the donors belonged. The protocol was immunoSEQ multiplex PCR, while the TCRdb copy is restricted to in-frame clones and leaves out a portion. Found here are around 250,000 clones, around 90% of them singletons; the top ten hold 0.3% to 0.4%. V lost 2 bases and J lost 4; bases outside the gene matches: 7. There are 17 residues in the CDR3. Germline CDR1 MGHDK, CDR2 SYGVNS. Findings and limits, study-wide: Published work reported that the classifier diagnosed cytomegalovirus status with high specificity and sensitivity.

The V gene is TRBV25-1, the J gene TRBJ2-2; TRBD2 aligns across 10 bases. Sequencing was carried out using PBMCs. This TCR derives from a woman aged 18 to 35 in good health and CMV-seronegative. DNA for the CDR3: TGTGCCAGCAGTGAACCGAGCGGGGGGGCCTTCACCGGGGAGCTGTTTTTT. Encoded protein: CASSEPSGGAFTGELFF.